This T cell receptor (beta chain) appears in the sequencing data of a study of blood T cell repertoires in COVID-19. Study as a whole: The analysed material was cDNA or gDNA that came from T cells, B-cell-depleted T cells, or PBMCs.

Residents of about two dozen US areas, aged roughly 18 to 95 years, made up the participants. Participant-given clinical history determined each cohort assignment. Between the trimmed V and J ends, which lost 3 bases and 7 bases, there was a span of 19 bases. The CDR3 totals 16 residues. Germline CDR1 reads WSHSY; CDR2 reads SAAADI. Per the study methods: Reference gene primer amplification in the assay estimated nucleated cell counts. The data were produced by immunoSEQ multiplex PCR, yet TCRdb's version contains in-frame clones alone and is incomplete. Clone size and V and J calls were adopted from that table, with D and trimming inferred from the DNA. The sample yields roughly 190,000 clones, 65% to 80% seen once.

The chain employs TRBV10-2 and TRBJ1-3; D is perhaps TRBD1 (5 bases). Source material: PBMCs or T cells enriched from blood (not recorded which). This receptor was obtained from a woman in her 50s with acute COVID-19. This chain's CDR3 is CASSDPGGSSWNTIYF. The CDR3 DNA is TGCGCCAGCAGTGACCCGGGGGGGTCTAGCTGGAACACCATATATTTT.